This T cell receptor beta chain was documented in a study of blood T cell repertoires in COVID-19. Germline loops: CDR1 MGHRA, CDR2 YSYEKL. The CDR3 consists of 15 residues. V was shortened by 1 base and J by 5 bases, with 14 bases between the two germline ends. Profiling relied on immunoSEQ multiplex PCR, and the TCRdb table lists in-frame clones only, not all of them. The repertoire holds a few hundred thousand clones, about 88% seen once, with under 3.5% in the top ten. The rearrangement links TRBV4-1 to TRBJ2-5; D remains unclear. The receptor's source is a woman aged 45-60 years who had recovered from COVID-19. Sequenced input: PBMCs or T cells enriched from blood (not recorded which). CDR3 in DNA: TGCGCCAGCAGCCAAGGGTCAACTCCTTCGGAGACCCAGTACTTC. This codes for CASSQGSTPSETQYF.